The entry that follows covers one T cell receptor beta chain sequence. This entry comes from a study of cytomegalovirus exposure and HLA in healthy donors. Germline CDR1 reads SEHNR; CDR2 reads FQNEAQ (reference sequence). Trimming at V came to 7 bases and at J to 0 bases, leaving 7 bases not matched to a gene. The CDR3 is made up of 15 amino acids. PCR was performed using 60 Vbeta and 13 Jbeta primers. Measured with immunoSEQ multiplex PCR; TCRdb has only the in-frame clones, and not every one. This table holds approximately 180,000 clones, approximately 84% found once. Sequencing was done on a sample of PBMCs. This clonotype originated in a girl between 5 and 17 years old in good health and CMV-seropositive. The rearrangement links TRBV7-9 to TRBJ2-3; 7 bases line up with TRBD1. The CDR3 DNA follows: TGTGCCAGCATCAGGGGGTGGGGAAGCACAGATACGCAGTATTTT. It encodes CASIRGWGSTDTQYF.